This entry lists 15 T cell receptor beta chains sequenced from one sample in a study of T cell clusters in autoimmune cytopenias. Multiplex touch-down PCR amplified TRB using TRB-A and TRB-B pools in one tube. TCRdb reanalyzed the multiplex PCR reads, giving one entry per CDR3 protein sequence and no DNA. This sample carries approximately 3,000 distinct CDR3 sequences, with roughly 25% going to the ten biggest clones. TRB amplification used roughly 250 ng of peripheral blood genomic DNA. Sequencing was done on a sample of peripheral blood. These receptors were obtained from a human donor with an autoimmune cytopenia or autoimmune hepatitis (not recorded which).

By frequency, this clonotype registers medium-sized. The rearrangement uses TRBV27 and TRBJ2-7; the D call of TRBD2 rests on TCRdb alone, since no DNA is present to check it. The CDR3 is 12 residues long. Germline V gene lookup returns CDR1 MNHEY and CDR2 SMNVEV (reference sequence). This CDR3 reads CASWRTRYEQYF.

CDR3 sequence: CASSHGQYYGYTF. The gene calls are TRBV5-1 and TRBJ1-2; TCRdb reports TRBD1, a call that lacks DNA to check it against. The CDR3 spans 13 residues. Germline V gives CDR1 SGHRS, CDR2 YFSETQ.

The gene calls are TRBV7-2 and TRBJ1-2. The germline V gene encodes CDR1 SGHTA and CDR2 FQGNSA. CDR3 length: 13 amino acids. The CDR3 is CASSLDSLYGYTF.

The chain has TRBV28 and TRBJ1-6; TCRdb's D call, TRBD1, is unchecked because there is no DNA. The CDR3 covers 16 residues. From germline, CDR1 is MDHEN and CDR2 SYDVKM. CDR3 amino acids: CASSLRTGGYNSPLHF.

Considering frequency, this clonotype is medium-sized. The chain recombines TRBV6-2 or TRBV6-3 with TRBJ2-1; TCRdb calls TRBD2, which cannot be checked without DNA. The length of the CDR3 is 16 residues. Germline V lookup: CDR1 MNHEY, CDR2 SVGEGT. This CDR3 is CASSYPPSGRGTEQFF.

The V gene is TRBV28, the J gene TRBJ2-7. The CDR3 extends over 14 amino acids. CDR1 and CDR2 from the germline V gene are MDHEN and SYDVKM. The CDR3 sequence: CASSWERGIYEQYF. Full variable domain (rest looked up from reference TRBV28 and TRBJ2-7): DVKVTQSSRYLVKRTGEKVFLECVQDMDHENMFWYRQDPGLGLRLIYFSYDVKMKEKGDIPEGYSVSREKKERFSLILESASTNQTSMYLCASSWERGIYEQYFGPGTRLTVT.

This clonotype is classed as medium-sized (0.01 to 0.1%) by frequency. The rearrangement joins TRBV20-1 to TRBJ2-1; TCRdb outputs TRBD1, but without DNA this stays unchecked. The CDR3 is made up of 11 amino acids. Germline values: CDR1 DFQATT, CDR2 SNEGSKA (reference sequence). CDR3: CSATRTVEQFF.

Frequency places this clonotype as medium-sized. This sequence joins TRBV19 and TRBJ2-1. Germline V gene data show CDR1 as LNHDA and CDR2 as SQIVND (reference sequence). The CDR3 spans 15 residues. CDR3 amino acids: CASSITLISYNEQFF. The whole variable domain, remainder taken from reference TRBV19 and TRBJ2-1, is DGGITQSPKYLFRKEGQNVTLSCEQNLNHDAMYWYRQDPGQGLRLIYYSQIVNDFQKGDIAEGYSVSREKKESFPLTVTSAQKNPTAFYLCASSITLISYNEQFFGPGTRLTVL.

Judged by frequency, this clonotype is medium-sized. This chain joins TRBV12-3 or TRBV12-4 and TRBJ1-2; TCRdb reports TRBD1, a call that lacks DNA to check it against. CDR3 length equals 13 residues. CDR3 sequence: CASSPQGTYGYTF.

This clonotype is classed as medium-sized by frequency. The chain is built from TRBV7-2 and TRBJ1-5; TCRdb picks TRBD1, but there is no DNA to check that call. The CDR3 consists of 13 residues. Looked up from germline, CDR1 is SGHTA and CDR2 is FQGNSA. The CDR3 loop reads CASSLTDRQPQHF. Combining the CDR3 with reference TRBV7-2 and TRBJ1-5 gives the whole variable domain GAGVSQSPSNKVTEKGKDVELRCDPISGHTALYWYRQSLGQGLEFLIYFQGNSAPDKSGLPSDRFSAERTGGSVSTLTIQRTQQEDSAVYLCASSLTDRQPQHFGDGTRLSIL.

J is TRBJ2-1 and V is TRBV12-3 or TRBV12-4; TCRdb picks TRBD2, but there is no DNA to check that call. CDR3 size: 15 residues. CDR3 sequence: CASSFGLAGIYEQFF.

The V call is TRBV29-1, the J call TRBJ2-3; the TCRdb call, TRBD2, lacks DNA for checking. Germline-derived CDR1 and CDR2 are SQVTM and ANQGSEA. This CDR3 has 16 residues. CDR3 protein: CSVGSGLAGLTDTQYF.

This clonotype is called medium-sized based on its frequency. This chain connects TRBV5-1 to TRBJ2-1. The CDR3 runs to 11 residues. CDR1 and CDR2 (germline): SGHRS, YFSETQ. The CDR3: CASSLRDEQFF.

The chain uses TRBV11-2 and TRBJ1-6; the TCRdb call, TRBD1, lacks DNA for checking. Germline V gene data show CDR1 as SGHAT and CDR2 as FQNNGV. The CDR3 is 14 residues long. The CDR3 here is CASSTHRGNNPLHF.

This clonotype is labeled medium-sized based on frequency. The rearrangement joins TRBV5-6 to TRBJ2-1; TCRdb names TRBD1, which stays unverified in the absence of DNA. The CDR3 has 14 amino acids. CDR1 and CDR2 (germline): SGHDT, YYEEEE. CDR3 in amino acids: CASSGDRGYNEQFF.